Included here is one T cell receptor (beta chain) sequence, with context. The data were taken from a study of blood T cell repertoires in COVID-19. As for the study in general: PBMCs, B-cell-depleted T cells, or T cells were the source of the cDNA or gDNA that made up the material.

Profiled with immunoSEQ multiplex PCR; TCRdb holds only in-frame clones, not every one. The data contain roughly 200,000 clones, roughly 80% of them seen just once; the ten biggest clones take up 5.5% to 7%. Per the germline V gene, CDR1 is SGHTS and CDR2 is YDEGEE. The CDR3 extends over 15 amino acids. V lost 4 bases and J lost 0, with 12 bases in between. The source material was peripheral blood. The rearrangement joins TRBV5-8 to TRBJ2-3; possibly TRBD2 for D (5 bases). The TCR was taken from a woman between 40 and 55 years old with COVID-19, enrolled during active disease. CDR3 sequence (DNA): TGTGCCAGCAGCCAATTGACTATTAGCACAGATACGCAGTATTTT. It is translated as CASSQLTISTDTQYF.